Sequencing of this T cell receptor beta chain was carried out in a study of HIV-infected patients and healthy controls. This clonotype was observed many times. TCRdb called the 5' RACE reads again in MiXCR, with one record for every CDR3 protein. The sample has approximately 64,000 distinct CDR3 sequences, about 19% seen once. The receptor comes from a human donor in good health. Sequenced material: CD4+ T cells from blood.

CDR3 sequence (DNA): TGCGCCAGCAGCTTGGCAGGGTTTGGAAACACCATATATTTT. Translated, it gives CASSLAGFGNTIYF. The chain uses TRBV5-1 and TRBJ1-3, with a possible D match to TRBD1 (5 bases). The CDR3 runs 14 residues. Germline V gene sequence: CDR1 SGHRS, CDR2 YFSETQ. Deletions cut 0 bases from V and 3 bases from J, with 7 bases between.